This TCR beta chain came from a study of tumor-infiltrating lymphocytes in primary liver carcinoma. Study details: Tumor stage was T1-T3 N0M0, and tumor size was about 4 to 11 cm across.

Production of TCR beta cDNA used roughly 480 ng total RNA together with a constant-region primer. Sequencing libraries for TCR beta derived from three nested multiplex PCR rounds that used slightly modified ARM-PCR. Each CDR3 protein gets one entry after TCRdb re-called the multiplex PCR reads with MiXCR. The data hold fewer than 350,000 distinct CDR3 sequences, with approximately 65% observed a single time. The authors took blood RNA from unsorted whole blood and also extracted germline DNA. The table lists this clonotype with a few counts. This clonotype was sampled from a man in his forties with primary liver carcinoma and hepatitis B virus infection. Material: peripheral blood.

The chain's CDR3 is CASARQGTKETQYF. The CDR3 region has the DNA TGTGCCAGCGCAAGACAGGGGACTAAAGAGACCCAGTACTTC. The V gene is TRBV5-6, the J gene TRBJ2-5, with D possibly being TRBD1 (8 bases). The CDR3 totals 14 residues. CDR1 SGHDT and CDR2 YYEEEE come from the germline V gene. The ends were cut back, 7 bases at V and 3 bases at J, with 16 bases in the middle.